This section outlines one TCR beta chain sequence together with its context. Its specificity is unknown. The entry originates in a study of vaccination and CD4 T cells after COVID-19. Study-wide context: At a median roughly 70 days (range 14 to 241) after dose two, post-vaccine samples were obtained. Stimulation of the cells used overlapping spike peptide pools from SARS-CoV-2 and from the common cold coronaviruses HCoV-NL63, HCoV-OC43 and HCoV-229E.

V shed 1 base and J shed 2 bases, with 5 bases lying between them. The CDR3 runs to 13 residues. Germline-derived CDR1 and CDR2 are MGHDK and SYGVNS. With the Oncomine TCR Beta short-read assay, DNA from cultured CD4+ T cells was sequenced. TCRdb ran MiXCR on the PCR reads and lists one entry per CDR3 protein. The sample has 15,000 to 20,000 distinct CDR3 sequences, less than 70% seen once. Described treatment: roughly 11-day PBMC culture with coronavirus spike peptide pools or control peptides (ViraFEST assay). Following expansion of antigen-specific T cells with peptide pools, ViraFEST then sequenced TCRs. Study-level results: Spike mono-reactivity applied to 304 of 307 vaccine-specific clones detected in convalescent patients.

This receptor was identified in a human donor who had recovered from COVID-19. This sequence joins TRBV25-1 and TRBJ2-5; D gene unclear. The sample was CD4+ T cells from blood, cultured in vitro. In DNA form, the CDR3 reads TGTGCCAGCAGTGAATCCCGGCAAGAGACCCAGTACTTC. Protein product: CASSESRQETQYF.